The next 3 T cell receptor beta chains were all read from a single sample in a study of blood T cells in healthy people across ages. Next came a second PCR, run for about 7 to 12 cycles, which used a sample-barcoded 5' primer along with a J-beta primer mix. Each CDR3 protein is one row after TCRdb ran MiXCR on the 5' RACE reads. The repertoire holds hundreds of thousands of distinct CDR3 sequences, with more than 50% as singletons. Sequenced sample: blood. These receptors all come from a man in his forties in good health.

This chain joins TRBV6-5 and TRBJ1-4, with TRBD1 as a possible D gene (5 bases). The CDR3 contains 16 residues. Germline V lookup: CDR1 MNHEY, CDR2 SVGAGI. The V gene lost 0 bases and the J gene lost 4 bases, with 12 bases spanning the gap. CDR3 amino acids: CASSYSIQAYNEKLFF. The CDR3 DNA reads as TGTGCCAGCAGTTACTCGATACAGGCTTATAATGAAAAACTGTTTTTT.

The V call is TRBV28, the J call TRBJ2-5; 10 bases are a match to TRBD2. Germline CDR1 MDHEN, CDR2 SYDVKM. There are 15 residues in the CDR3. Losses at the gene ends were 5 bases for V and 2 bases for J; bases not matched to a gene: 5. The CDR3 DNA sequence: TGTGCCAGCAGTAGACCACTAGCGGGGCAAGAGACCCAGTACTTC. It translates to CASSRPLAGQETQYF.

The chain recombines TRBV27 with TRBJ1-2; D is ambiguous. With 5 bases removed from V and 6 bases from J, the gap between germline ends came to 13 bases. The CDR3 sequence is 13 residues long. Germline CDR1 is MNHEY and CDR2 is SMNVEV (reference sequence). For the CDR3, the DNA is TGTGCCAGCAGTCTAAAAGTTGGGCATGGCTACACCTTC. Its protein product is CASSLKVGHGYTF.